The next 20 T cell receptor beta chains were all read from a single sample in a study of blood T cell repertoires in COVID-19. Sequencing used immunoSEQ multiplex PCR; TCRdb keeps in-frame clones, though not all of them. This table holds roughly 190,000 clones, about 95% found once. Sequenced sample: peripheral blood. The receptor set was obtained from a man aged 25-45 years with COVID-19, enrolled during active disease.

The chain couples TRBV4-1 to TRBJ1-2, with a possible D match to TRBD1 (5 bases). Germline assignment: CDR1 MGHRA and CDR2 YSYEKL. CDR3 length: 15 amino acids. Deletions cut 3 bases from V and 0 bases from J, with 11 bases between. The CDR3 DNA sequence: TGCGCCAGCAGCCATCAGGGTAGGGCTAACTATGGCTACACCTTC. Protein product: CASSHQGRANYGYTF.

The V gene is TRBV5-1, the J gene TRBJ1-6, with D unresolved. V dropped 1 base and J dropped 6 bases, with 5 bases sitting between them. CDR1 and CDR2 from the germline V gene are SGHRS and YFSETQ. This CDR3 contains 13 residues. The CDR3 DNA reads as TGCGCCAGCAGCTTGTCGGGTAATTCACCCCTCCACTTT. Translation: CASSLSGNSPLHF.

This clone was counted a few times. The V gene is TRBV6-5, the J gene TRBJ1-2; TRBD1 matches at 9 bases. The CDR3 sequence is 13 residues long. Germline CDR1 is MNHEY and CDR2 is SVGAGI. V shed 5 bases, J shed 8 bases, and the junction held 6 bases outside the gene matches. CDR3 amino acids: CASSPGQGRGYTF. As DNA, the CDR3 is TGTGCCAGCAGTCCGGGACAGGGTAGAGGCTACACCTTC.

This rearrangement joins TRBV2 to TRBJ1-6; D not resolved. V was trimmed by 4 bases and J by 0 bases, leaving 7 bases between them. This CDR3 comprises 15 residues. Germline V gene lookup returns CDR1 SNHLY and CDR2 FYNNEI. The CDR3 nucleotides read TGTGCCAGCAGTGCCCCGAGCTCCTATAATTCACCCCTCCACTTT. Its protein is CASSAPSSYNSPLHF.

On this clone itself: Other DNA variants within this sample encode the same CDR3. CDR3 in DNA: TGCGCCAGCACCGGGGGCGGGGGGAACACTGAAGCTTTCTTT. Its protein is CASTGGGGNTEAFF. The chain uses TRBV5-1 and TRBJ1-1; possible D gene TRBD1, 6 bases. V was trimmed by 6 bases and J by 1 base, leaving 13 bases between them. The CDR3 is 14 amino acids. Germline V lookup: CDR1 SGHRS, CDR2 YFSETQ.

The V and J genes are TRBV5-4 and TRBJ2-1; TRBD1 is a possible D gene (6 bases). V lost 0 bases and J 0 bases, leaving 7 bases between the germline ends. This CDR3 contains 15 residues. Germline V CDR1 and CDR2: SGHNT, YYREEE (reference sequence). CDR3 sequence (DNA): TGTGCCAGCAGCTTGGACAGGGTCTCCTACAATGAGCAGTTCTTC. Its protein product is CASSLDRVSYNEQFF.

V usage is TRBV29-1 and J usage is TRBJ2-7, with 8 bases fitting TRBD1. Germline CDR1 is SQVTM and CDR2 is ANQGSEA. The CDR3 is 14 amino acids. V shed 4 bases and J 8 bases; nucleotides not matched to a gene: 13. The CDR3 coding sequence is TGCAGCGTTGGCACCGGGACAGGACTTGACAAGCAGTACTTC. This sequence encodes CSVGTGTGLDKQYF.

Written as DNA, the CDR3 is TGCGCCAGCAGCTTATCAGGGACCTACAATGAGCAGTTCTTC. This sequence encodes CASSLSGTYNEQFF. This chain links TRBV5-1 with TRBJ2-1; D perhaps matches TRBD1 (5 bases). Germline V CDR1 and CDR2: SGHRS, YFSETQ. V lost 2 bases to trimming and J lost 2 bases, with 8 bases between them. This CDR3 contains 14 residues.

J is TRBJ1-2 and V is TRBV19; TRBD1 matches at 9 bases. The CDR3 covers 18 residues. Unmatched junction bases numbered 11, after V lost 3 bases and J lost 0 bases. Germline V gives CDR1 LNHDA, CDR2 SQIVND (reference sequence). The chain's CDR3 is CASSMAWTGEKPNYGYTF. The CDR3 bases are TGTGCCAGTAGTATGGCCTGGACAGGGGAAAAGCCTAACTATGGCTACACCTTC.

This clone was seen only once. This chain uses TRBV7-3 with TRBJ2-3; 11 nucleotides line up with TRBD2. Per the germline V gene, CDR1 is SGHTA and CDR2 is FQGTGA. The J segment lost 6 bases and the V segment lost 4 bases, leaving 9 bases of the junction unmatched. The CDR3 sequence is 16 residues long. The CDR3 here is CASSSLAGGRLDTQYF. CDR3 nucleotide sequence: TGTGCCAGCAGCTCATTAGCGGGGGGGCGATTGGATACGCAGTATTTT.

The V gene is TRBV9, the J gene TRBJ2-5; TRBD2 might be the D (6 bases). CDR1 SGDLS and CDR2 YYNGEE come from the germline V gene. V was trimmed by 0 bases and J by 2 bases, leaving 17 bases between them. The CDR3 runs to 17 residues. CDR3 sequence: CASSVGPRSGTQETQYF. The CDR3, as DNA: TGTGCCAGCAGCGTAGGCCCCCGATCCGGGACTCAAGAGACCCAGTACTTC. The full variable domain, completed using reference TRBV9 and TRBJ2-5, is DSGVTQTPKHLITATGQRVTLRCSPRSGDLSVYWYQQSLDQGLQFLIQYYNGEERAKGNILERFSAQQFPDLHSELNLSSLELGDSALYFCASSVGPRSGTQETQYFGPGTRLLVL.

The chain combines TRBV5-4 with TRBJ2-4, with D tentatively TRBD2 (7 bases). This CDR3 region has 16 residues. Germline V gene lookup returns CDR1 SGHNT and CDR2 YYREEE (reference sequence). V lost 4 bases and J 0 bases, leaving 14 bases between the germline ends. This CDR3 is CASSEGGGLAKNIQYF. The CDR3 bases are TGTGCCAGCAGCGAGGGGGGGGGTTTAGCCAAAAACATTCAGTACTTC.

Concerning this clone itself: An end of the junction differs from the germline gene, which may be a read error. CDR3: CASSLVASTINF. CDR3 coding DNA: TGTGCCAGCAGCTTAGTAGCTTCGACTATCAATTTT. The chain employs TRBV11-2 and TRBJ1-4; no reliable D call. The CDR3 is 12 residues long. Germline CDR1 is SGHAT and CDR2 is FQNNGV. The whole variable domain, filled in from reference TRBV11-2 and TRBJ1-4, reads EAGVAQSPRYKIIEKRQSVAFWCNPISGHATLYWYQQILGQGPKLLIQFQNNGVVDDSQLPKDRFSAERLKGVDSTLKIQPAKLEDSAVYLCASSLVASTINFGSGTQLSVL.

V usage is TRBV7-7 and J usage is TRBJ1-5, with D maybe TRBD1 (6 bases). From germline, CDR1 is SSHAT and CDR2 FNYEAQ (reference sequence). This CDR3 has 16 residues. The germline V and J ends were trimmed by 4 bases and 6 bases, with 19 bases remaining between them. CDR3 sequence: CASSSLLAGETQPQHF. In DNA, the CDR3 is TGTGCCAGCAGCTCTTTATTGGCAGGGGAGACTCAGCCCCAGCATTTT.

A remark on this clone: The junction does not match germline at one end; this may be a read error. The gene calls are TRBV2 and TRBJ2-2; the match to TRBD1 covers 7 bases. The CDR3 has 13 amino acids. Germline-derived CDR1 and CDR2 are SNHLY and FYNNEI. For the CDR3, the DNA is TGTGCCATCGCAGGGAGAGGGGGCGGGCAGCTGTTTTTT. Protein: CAIAGRGGGQLFF.

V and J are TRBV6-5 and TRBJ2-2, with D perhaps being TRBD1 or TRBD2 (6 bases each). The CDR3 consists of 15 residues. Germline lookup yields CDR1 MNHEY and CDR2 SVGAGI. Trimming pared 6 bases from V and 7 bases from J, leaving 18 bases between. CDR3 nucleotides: TGTGCCAGCAGGTACAGGGAGGCGTTGGGCGGGGAGCTGTTTTTT. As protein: CASRYREALGGELFF.

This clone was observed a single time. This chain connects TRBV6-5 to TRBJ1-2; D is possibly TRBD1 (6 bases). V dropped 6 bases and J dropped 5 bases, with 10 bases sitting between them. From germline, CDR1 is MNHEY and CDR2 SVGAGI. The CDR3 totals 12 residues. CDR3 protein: CASRDQGYGYTF. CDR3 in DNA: TGTGCCAGCAGAGATCAGGGGTATGGCTACACCTTC.

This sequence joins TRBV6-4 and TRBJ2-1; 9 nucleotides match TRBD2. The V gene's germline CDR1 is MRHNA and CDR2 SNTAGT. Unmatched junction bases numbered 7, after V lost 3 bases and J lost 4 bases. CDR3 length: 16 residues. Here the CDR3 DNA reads TGTGCCAGCAGTGAATTAGCGGGGGAAGGGTACAATGAGCAGTTCTTC. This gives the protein CASSELAGEGYNEQFF.

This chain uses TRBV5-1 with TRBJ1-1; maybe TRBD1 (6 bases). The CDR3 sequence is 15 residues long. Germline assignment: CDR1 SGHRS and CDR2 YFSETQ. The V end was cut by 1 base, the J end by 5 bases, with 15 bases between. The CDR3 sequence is CASSLTGLAYTEAFF. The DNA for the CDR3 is TGCGCCAGCAGCTTGACAGGGTTAGCGTATACTGAAGCTTTCTTT.

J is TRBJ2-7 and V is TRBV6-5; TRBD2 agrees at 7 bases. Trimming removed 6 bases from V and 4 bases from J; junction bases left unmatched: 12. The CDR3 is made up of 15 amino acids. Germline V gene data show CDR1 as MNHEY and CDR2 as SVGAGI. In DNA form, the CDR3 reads TGTGCCAGCAGCTATAACCGGGACTACTCTTACGAGCAGTACTTC. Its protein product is CASSYNRDYSYEQYF.